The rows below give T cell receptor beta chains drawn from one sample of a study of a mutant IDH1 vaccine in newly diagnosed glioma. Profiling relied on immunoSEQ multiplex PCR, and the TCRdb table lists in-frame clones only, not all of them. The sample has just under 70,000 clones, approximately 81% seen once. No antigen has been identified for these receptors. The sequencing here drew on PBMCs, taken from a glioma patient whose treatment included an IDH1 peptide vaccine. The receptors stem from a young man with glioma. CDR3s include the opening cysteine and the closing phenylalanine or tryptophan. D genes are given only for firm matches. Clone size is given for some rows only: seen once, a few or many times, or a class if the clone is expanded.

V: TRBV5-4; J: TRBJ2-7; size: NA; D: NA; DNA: TGTGCCAGCAGCGTAGACAGGTCGACCTCCTACGAGCAGTACTTC; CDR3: CASSVDRSTSYEQYF
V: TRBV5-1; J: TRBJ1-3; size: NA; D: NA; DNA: TGCGCCAGCAGCCCCGGTGAGGGTCCGCCGACGAACACCATATATTTT; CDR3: CASSPGEGPPTNTIYF
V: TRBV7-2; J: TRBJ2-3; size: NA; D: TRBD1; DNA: TGTGCCAGTAAGACAGGGCCCCACACAGATACGCAGTATTTT; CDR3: CASKTGPHTDTQYF
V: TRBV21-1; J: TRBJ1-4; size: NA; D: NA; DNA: TGTGCCAGCCCGCGACGGGCTAATGAAAAACTGTTTTTT; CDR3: CASPRRANEKLFF
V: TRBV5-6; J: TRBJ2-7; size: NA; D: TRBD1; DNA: TGTGCCAGCAGCCAAGGACAGGGGGCCCCCTACGAGCAGTACTTC; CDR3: CASSQGQGAPYEQYF
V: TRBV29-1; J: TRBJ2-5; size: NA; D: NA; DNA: TGCAGCGTCACCCCCGGGGGCTTCCAAGAGACCCAGTACTTC; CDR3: CSVTPGGFQETQYF
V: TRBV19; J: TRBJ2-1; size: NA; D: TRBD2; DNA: TGTGCCAGTGGTCCGGGACTAGCCTATGAGCAGTTCTTC; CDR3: CASGPGLAYEQFF
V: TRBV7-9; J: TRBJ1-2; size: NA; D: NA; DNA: TGTGCCAGCAGCGCCGGGGGAATTGGCTACACCTTC; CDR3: CASSAGGIGYTF
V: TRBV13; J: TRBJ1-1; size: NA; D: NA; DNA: TGTGCCAGCAGCTCCAATCGGGGGCGAGGTGAAGCTTTCTTT; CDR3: CASSSNRGRGEAFF
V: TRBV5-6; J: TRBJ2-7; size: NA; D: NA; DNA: TGCGCCAGCAGGCCCCACAGGAGCTCCTACGAGCAGTACTTC; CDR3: CASRPHRSSYEQYF
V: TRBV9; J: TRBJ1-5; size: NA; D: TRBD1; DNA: TGTGCCAGCAGCGTAGGACAGGGGAGCAATCAGCCCCAGCATTTT; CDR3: CASSVGQGSNQPQHF
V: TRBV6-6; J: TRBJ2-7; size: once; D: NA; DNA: TGTGCCAGCAGTAGGGGACTCTACTACGAGCAGTACTTC; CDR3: CASSRGLYYEQYF
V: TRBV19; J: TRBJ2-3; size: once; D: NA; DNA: TGTGCCTCCTCCGGGACTAGCACAGATACGCAGTATTTT; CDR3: CASSGTSTDTQYF
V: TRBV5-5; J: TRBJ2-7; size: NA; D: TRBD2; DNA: TGTGCCAGCAGCAGCGTAGCGGGGGGGGTTGTTTACGAGCAGTACTTC; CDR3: CASSSVAGGVVYEQYF
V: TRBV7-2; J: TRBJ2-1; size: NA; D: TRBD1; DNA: TGTGCCAGCAGCTTGGGACAGGGCTATGAGCAGTTCTTC; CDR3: CASSLGQGYEQFF
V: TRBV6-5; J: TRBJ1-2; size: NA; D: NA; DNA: TGTGCCAGCAGTTCAGGGGTGAGGGGCTACACCTTC; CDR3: CASSSGVRGYTF